A selection of T cell receptor beta chains follows, all from one sample in a study of blood T cell repertoires in COVID-19. Method: immunoSEQ multiplex PCR; TCRdb's copy keeps in-frame clones and lacks some. Here the sample spans roughly 70,000 clones, 86% being singletons. Sequences were obtained from peripheral blood. The receptors were gathered from a man older than 75 with COVID-19, enrolled during active disease. CDR3s include the opening cysteine and the closing phenylalanine or tryptophan. A D gene is named only where the DNA matches it firmly. The size entry is marked missing in some rows and otherwise reads once, few, many or a size class.

abundance,j_gene,v_gene,d_gene,CDR3nt,CDR3aa
NA,TRBJ2-3,TRBV3-1/TRBV3-2,TRBD2,TGTGCCAGTTCGGGGGGGCCTGACGCAGATACGCAGTATTTT,CASSGGPDADTQYF
NA,TRBJ1-1,TRBV5-8,NA,TGTGCCAGCAGCTTGGATTACGGGACACGGAACACTGAAGCTTTCTTT,CASSLDYGTRNTEAFF
NA,TRBJ1-2,TRBV6-6,NA,TGTGCCAGCAGTTACTCCATAGCCGGGGGCTACACCTTC,CASSYSIAGGYTF
NA,TRBJ1-2,TRBV6-2/TRBV6-3,NA,TGTGCCAGCAGTCCCCAGGGTCGGCTCTATGGCTACACCTTC,CASSPQGRLYGYTF
NA,TRBJ1-4,TRBV2,NA,TGTGCCAGCTCCCTAGATAGTGGCGGAAAACTGTTTTTT,CASSLDSGGKLFF
NA,TRBJ1-1,TRBV4-1,TRBD1,TGCGCCAGCAGCCAAGAGCGGTGGACAGGACGTGAAGCTTTCTTT,CASSQERWTGREAFF
once,TRBJ2-1,TRBV7-2,NA,TGTGCCACCGGTCGGCGGCTAAGCTCCTACAATGAGCAGTTCTTC,CATGRRLSSYNEQFF
NA,TRBJ1-2,TRBV27,NA,TGTGCCAGCAGTTTCCGGGGTGCCTATGGCTACACCTTC,CASSFRGAYGYTF
NA,TRBJ2-7,TRBV5-4,NA,TGTGCCAGCAGCTCTTCCGGGACTGATTTGAGGGAGCAGTACTTC,CASSSSGTDLREQYF
NA,TRBJ1-4,TRBV6-1,TRBD1,TGTGCCAGCAGTGAAGTTGTGGCAGGGGGCGGAAAACTGTTTTTT,CASSEVVAGGGKLFF
NA,TRBJ2-5,TRBV5-1,NA,TGCGCCAGCAGCTTCGGGGAGGCCTTCCAAGAGACCCAGTACTTC,CASSFGEAFQETQYF
NA,TRBJ2-2,TRBV7-9,TRBD1,TGTGCCAGCTCGCAGGGACAGTCGAACACCGGGGAGCTGTTTTTT,CASSQGQSNTGELFF
once,TRBJ2-4,TRBV6-1,NA,TGTGCCAGCAGTGAACGAAACATTCAGTACTTC,CASSERNIQYF
NA,TRBJ1-1,TRBV6-5,NA,TGTGCCAGCAGACTTACGGGGAACACTGAAGCTTTCTTT,CASRLTGNTEAFF
few,TRBJ1-5,TRBV2,NA,TGTGCCAGCAGGGTAACAGGGAGTGGAGAACCCCAGCATTTT,CASRVTGSGEPQHF
NA,TRBJ1-1,TRBV6-5,NA,TGTGCCAGCAGTTACGGAGGGACCACTGAAGCTTTCTTT,CASSYGGTTEAFF
once,TRBJ2-2,TRBV3-1/TRBV3-2,TRBD1,TGTGCCAGCAGCCATAACAGGGGGGCGAACACCGGGGAGCTGTTTTTT,CASSHNRGANTGELFF
NA,TRBJ2-5,TRBV7-2,TRBD1,TGTGCCAGCAGCTTAGCGGGACAGGGGGCGCGGGAGACCCAGTACTTC,CASSLAGQGARETQYF
NA,TRBJ1-5,TRBV6-1,NA,TGTGCCAGCAGTGAAAACCCGCGCGGAACCTATCAGCCCCAGCATTTT,CASSENPRGTYQPQHF
NA,TRBJ1-1,TRBV29-1,NA,TGCAGCGGTCTAGGAAACACTGAAGCTTTCTTT,CSGLGNTEAFF
NA,TRBJ2-3,TRBV29-1,TRBD1,TGCAGCGCTCGGACAGGGGGATCCTTTACGCAGTATTTT,CSARTGGSFTQYF
NA,TRBJ1-2,TRBV27,TRBD1,TGTGCCAGCAGTTTAAACAGGGGGCCTCATGGCTACACCTTC,CASSLNRGPHGYTF
NA,TRBJ1-1,TRBV12-5,NA,TGTGCTAGTGGTTCGAAAGCTGTGAACACTGAAGCTTTCTTT,CASGSKAVNTEAFF
NA,TRBJ2-2,TRBV6-2/TRBV6-3,TRBD1,TGTGCCAGCAGTTACGCCAGGGGGATCACCGGGGAGCTGTTTTTT,CASSYARGITGELFF
NA,TRBJ1-2,TRBV28,NA,TGTGCCAGCAGGGAATCGCGGGTTCATGGCTACACCTTC,CASRESRVHGYTF
NA,TRBJ2-7,TRBV6-5,TRBD1,TGTGCCAGTAGGGACAGGGCCACCTACGAGCAGTACTTC,CASRDRATYEQYF
NA,TRBJ1-1,TRBV2,NA,TGTGCCAGCAGTGAAGGGGGGGGCCGATTAAGCACTGAAGCTTTCTTT,CASSEGGGRLSTEAFF
NA,TRBJ2-1,TRBV6-2/TRBV6-3,NA,TGTGCCAGCAGTACCTACGGACAGAGCTCCTACAATGAGCAGTTCTTC,CASSTYGQSSYNEQFF
NA,TRBJ2-7,TRBV10-3,TRBD1,TGTGCCATCAGTGATCGGAAGACAGGGGGCGAGCAGTACTTC,CAISDRKTGGEQYF
NA,TRBJ1-1,TRBV5-5,NA,TGTGCCAGCAGCTTGGCCGGCAGGAGGGATTTTTTCTTT,CASSLAGRRDFFF
NA,TRBJ2-2,TRBV3-1/TRBV3-2,NA,TGTGCCAGCAGTCGGACTCCCTCGAGTCGGACCGGGGAGCTGTTTTTT,CASSRTPSSRTGELFF
NA,TRBJ1-6,TRBV3-1/TRBV3-2,TRBD1,TGTGCCAGCAGCCGGAGGGACAGGGAGAGTTCACCCCTCCACTTT,CASSRRDRESSPLHF
NA,TRBJ1-1,TRBV5-5,TRBD1,TGTGCCAGCAGCGATTCCCGACAGGGGAGGAACACTGAAGCTTTCTTT,CASSDSRQGRNTEAFF
NA,TRBJ1-4,TRBV14,NA,TGTGCCAGCAGCTCAATCGGGGGGATTAATGAAAAACTGTTTTTT,CASSSIGGINEKLFF
once,TRBJ1-4,TRBV5-6,NA,TGTGCCAGCAGCACCCCGGGGAGAAATGAAAAACTGTTTTTT,CASSTPGRNEKLFF
NA,TRBJ2-2,TRBV3-1/TRBV3-2,NA,TGTGCCAGCAGCCGGATCACAGGGACCGGGGAGCTGTTTTTT,CASSRITGTGELFF
NA,TRBJ1-2,TRBV5-4,NA,TGTGCCAGCAGCTCATACGGGGGGGTCCTTGGCTACACCTTC,CASSSYGGVLGYTF
NA,TRBJ1-1,TRBV25-1,NA,TGTGCCAGCAGCCCTTTTGGGACGAACCCTCAGGGGGCTTTCTTT,CASSPFGTNPQGAFF
NA,TRBJ1-6,TRBV28,NA,TGTGCCAGCAGTTTATCGGGTATGAACAGGGCAATAGAATCACCCCTCCACTTT,CASSLSGMNRAIESPLHF
NA,TRBJ2-5,TRBV15,TRBD1,TGTGCCACCAGCAGGGACAGGGGGATCAGGGAGACCCAGTACTTC,CATSRDRGIRETQYF
NA,TRBJ2-7,TRBV28,TRBD1,TGTGCCAGCAGAGGGACAGGGGCCTACGAGCAGTACTTC,CASRGTGAYEQYF
NA,TRBJ1-2,TRBV7-6,TRBD1,TGTGCCAGCAGCCCCGGACAGGGGCTGACTAACTATGGCTACACCTTC,CASSPGQGLTNYGYTF
NA,TRBJ2-7,TRBV5-4,NA,TGTGCCAGCAGCTCTAGCAGGGGAGTTTCCTACGAGCAGTACTTC,CASSSSRGVSYEQYF
NA,TRBJ2-5,TRBV7-2,NA,TGTGCCAGCAGCCAAGGACATATCCAAGAGACCCAGTACTTC,CASSQGHIQETQYF
NA,TRBJ1-4,TRBV28,TRBD1,TGTGCCAGCAGTTCTAGGAGGGGGCGCGATGAAAAACTGTTTTTT,CASSSRRGRDEKLFF
NA,TRBJ1-2,TRBV3-1/TRBV3-2,NA,TGTGCCAGCAGCCAAGATCCCGATGGCTACACCTTC,CASSQDPDGYTF
NA,TRBJ1-1,TRBV5-1,NA,TGCGCCAGCAGCTCACAGGGCCCGAAGACCCGAAAAGCTTTCTTT,CASSSQGPKTRKAFF
NA,TRBJ1-3,TRBV4-1,NA,TGCGCCAGCAGCCTAACAGGGTTTGTAGGAAACACCATATATTTT,CASSLTGFVGNTIYF
NA,TRBJ2-2,TRBV27,TRBD2,TGTGCCAGCATAAACACCCCAAGGGGAAGCGGGGGGCCGAACACCGGGGAGCTGTTTTTT,CASINTPRGSGGPNTGELFF
once,TRBJ2-1,TRBV2,NA,TGTGCCAGCAGTCCTAGGTGGCAGAACAATGAGCAGTTCTTC,CASSPRWQNNEQFF
NA,TRBJ2-5,TRBV7-7,TRBD2,TGTGCCAGCAGCTTACTATTAGCGGGGGGGGAGACCCAGTACTTC,CASSLLLAGGETQYF